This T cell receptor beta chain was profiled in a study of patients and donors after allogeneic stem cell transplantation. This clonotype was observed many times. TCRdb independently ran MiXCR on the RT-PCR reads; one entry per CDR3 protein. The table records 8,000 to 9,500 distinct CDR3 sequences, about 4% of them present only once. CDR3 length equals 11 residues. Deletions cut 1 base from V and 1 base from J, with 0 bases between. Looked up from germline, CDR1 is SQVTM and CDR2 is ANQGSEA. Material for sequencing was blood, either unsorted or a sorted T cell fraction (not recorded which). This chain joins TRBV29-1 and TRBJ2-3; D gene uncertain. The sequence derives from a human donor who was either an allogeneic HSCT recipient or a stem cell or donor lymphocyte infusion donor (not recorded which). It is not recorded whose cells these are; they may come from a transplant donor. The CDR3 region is CSVEGTDTQYF. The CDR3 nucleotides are TGCAGCGTTGAAGGCACAGATACGCAGTATTTT.